What follows are 13 T cell receptor beta chains derived from one specimen sequenced in a study of cytomegalovirus exposure and HLA in healthy donors. Both 60 Vbeta primers and 13 Jbeta primers went into the PCR. Method: immunoSEQ multiplex PCR; TCRdb's copy keeps in-frame clones and lacks some. Of around 190,000 clones detected, roughly four fifths appear once; the ten largest clones hold around 2%. Sequencing used PBMCs. The receptors were gathered from a man aged 18-30 years in good health and CMV-seronegative.

This chain links TRBV7-8 with TRBJ2-4; a weak D match, TRBD2 (5 bases). Germline V gene data show CDR1 as SGHVS and CDR2 as FQNEAQ. V was trimmed by 5 bases and J by 2 bases, leaving 13 bases between them. The CDR3 totals 15 residues. The CDR3 protein is CASSLVRVPKNIQYF. DNA for the CDR3: TGTGCCAGCAGCCTCGTGCGGGTTCCCAAAAACATTCAGTACTTC.

In this sample, this clone turned up a few times. The chain is built from TRBV28 and TRBJ1-5; weak D call: TRBD1 (6 bases). The germline V gene has CDR1 MDHEN and CDR2 SYDVKM. This CDR3 spans 15 amino acids. V was shortened by 5 bases and J by 7 bases, with 18 bases between the two germline ends. The CDR3: CASSLRTGSWQPQHF. DNA for the CDR3: TGTGCCAGCAGTCTCAGAACAGGGAGCTGGCAGCCCCAGCATTTT.

The genes are TRBV5-1 and TRBJ2-3; a weak D match, TRBD2 (6 bases). The germline V and J ends were trimmed by 5 bases and 2 bases, with 12 bases remaining between them. Germline V gives CDR1 SGHRS, CDR2 YFSETQ. This CDR3 is 14 amino acids long. CDR3 nucleotides: TGCGCCAGCAGAGGCGGGGCCGACACAGATACGCAGTATTTT. Its protein product is CASRGGADTDTQYF.

This CDR3 reads CASSLESSGRARETQYF. The CDR3 coding sequence is TGTGCCAGCAGCTTAGAGAGCAGCGGGAGGGCCCGGGAGACCCAGTACTTC. The rearrangement uses TRBV13 and TRBJ2-5; 10 bases map to TRBD2. V was clipped by 1 base and J by 5 bases; unmatched bases: 10. The CDR3 totals 17 residues. CDR1 PRHDT and CDR2 FYEKMQ come from the germline V gene (reference sequence).

The chain carries TRBV9 and TRBJ1-5, with D possibly TRBD1 on 5 matching bases. CDR3 size: 17 residues. Trimming removed 3 bases from V and 0 bases from J, with 16 bases in between. Germline values: CDR1 SGDLS, CDR2 YYNGEE. CDR3 bases: TGTGCCAGCAGCGCGGGGGGGACTGAGAATAGCAATCAGCCCCAGCATTTT. Protein product: CASSAGGTENSNQPQHF.

This chain joins TRBV4-3 and TRBJ1-2, with TRBD1 matching 8 bases. Germline assignment: CDR1 LGHNA and CDR2 YSLEER. V dropped 2 bases and J dropped 7; count of bases not matched to a gene: 12. This CDR3 has 16 residues. The CDR3 region has the DNA TGCGCCAGCAGCCAAAACACCGGACAGGGCCTGATTGGCTACACCTTC. Amino acids: CASSQNTGQGLIGYTF.

The J gene is TRBJ1-2, the V gene TRBV9; 9 bases are shared with TRBD1. There are 15 residues in the CDR3. Germline CDR1 SGDLS, CDR2 YYNGEE. After removal of 4 bases from V and 10 bases from J, the junction contained 14 bases not matched to a gene. CDR3 nucleotides: TGTGCCAGCAGCCCTCGACAGGGGGAAGTGCGTGACTACACCTTC. Protein sequence: CASSPRQGEVRDYTF.

This clone was observed once. CDR3 amino acids: CASSETSGGTPYEQYF. The CDR3 coding sequence is TGCGCCAGCAGTGAAACTAGCGGGGGCACTCCCTACGAGCAGTACTTC. The V and J genes are TRBV10-1 and TRBJ2-7, with TRBD2 matching over 11 bases. J gave up 2 bases and V 3 bases, and 6 bases lay outside the gene matches. The CDR3 sequence is 16 residues long. Germline V gene sequence: CDR1 WNHNN, CDR2 SYGVQD (reference sequence).

For the CDR3, the DNA is TGTGCCAGCAGCATCGCACTAGTGGGCGAGCAGTACTTC. Its translation: CASSIALVGEQYF. The chain is built from TRBV5-4 and TRBJ2-7, with D tentatively TRBD2 (5 bases). This CDR3 region has 13 residues. Looked up from germline, CDR1 is SGHNT and CDR2 is YYREEE (reference sequence). V was trimmed by 4 bases and J by 6 bases, leaving 14 bases between them.

The chain links TRBV9 to TRBJ1-4, with 9 bases identical to TRBD1. The V segment lost 0 bases and the J segment 8 bases; nucleotides outside the gene matches: 5. Germline assignment: CDR1 SGDLS and CDR2 YYNGEE. The CDR3 sequence is 15 residues long. The CDR3 DNA reads TGTGCCAGCAGCGTAGAACAGGGGGCTAGGGAAAAACTGTTTTTT. It yields the protein CASSVEQGAREKLFF. Supplemented by reference TRBV9 and TRBJ1-4, the full variable domain reads DSGVTQTPKHLITATGQRVTLRCSPRSGDLSVYWYQQSLDQGLQFLIQYYNGEERAKGNILERFSAQQFPDLHSELNLSSLELGDSALYFCASSVEQGAREKLFFGSGTQLSVL.

This chain joins TRBV10-1 and TRBJ2-2; 10 bases line up with TRBD2. Germline values: CDR1 WNHNN, CDR2 SYGVQD (reference sequence). The CDR3 is 14 residues long. V shed 7 bases, J shed 7 bases, and the junction held 6 bases outside the gene matches. The DNA for the CDR3 is TGCGCCAGCACTAATAGCGGGGGGAGCGGGGAGCTGTTTTTT. It codes for CASTNSGGSGELFF.

The rearrangement joins TRBV9 to TRBJ2-7; tentatively, D is TRBD1 (6 bases). With 2 bases removed from V and 1 base from J, the gap between germline ends came to 13 bases. This CDR3 has 15 residues. Germline values: CDR1 SGDLS, CDR2 YYNGEE. CDR3 DNA sequence: TGTGCCAGCAGCGTTGCGGCCGACAGGTCCTACGAGCAGTACTTC. Protein product: CASSVAADRSYEQYF.

This clone appeared once. This chain links TRBV5-4 with TRBJ2-1; no firm D call. CDR1 SGHNT and CDR2 YYREEE come from the germline V gene (reference sequence). The ends were cut back, 1 base at V and 9 bases at J, with 8 bases in the middle. The length of the CDR3 is 12 residues. The CDR3 sequence: CASSLLPGEQFF. CDR3 coding DNA: TGTGCCAGCAGCTTGCTCCCCGGTGAGCAGTTCTTC.